This is a list of T cell receptor beta chains from one sample in a study of PD-L1 blockade in urothelial cancer. Profiled with immunoSEQ multiplex PCR; TCRdb holds only in-frame clones, not every one. This repertoire shows 56,000 or so clones, 65% to 90% found once; its top ten account for 15% to 18%. The source material was PBMCs, sampled around atezolizumab (anti-PD-L1) treatment. Every receptor here comes from a man aged 65-85 years with urothelial cancer. Both conserved end residues are part of each CDR3. Each record gives: J gene, V gene, clone size, D gene, CDR3 protein, CDR3 DNA. A D gene is named only where the DNA matches it firmly. Part of the rows lack a size; the others show once, few, many or a class for expanded clones.

TRBJ1-5 | TRBV9 | . | TRBD1 | CASSFQDRGGPQHF | TGTGCCAGCAGCTTTCAAGACAGGGGAGGGCCCCAGCATTTT
TRBJ2-7 | TRBV29-1 | once | TRBD2 | CSVPSGSLGEQYF | TGCAGCGTCCCTAGCGGATCCCTGGGTGAGCAGTACTTC
TRBJ1-2 | TRBV9 | . | . | CASGGAGTYGYTF | TGTGCCAGCGGAGGGGCGGGGACCTATGGCTACACCTTC
TRBJ2-7 | TRBV27 | few | TRBD2 | CASSSASGSSYEQYF | TGTGCCAGCAGTTCAGCTAGCGGGAGCTCCTACGAGCAGTACTTC
TRBJ1-1 | TRBV11-2 | . | . | CASSFEGTSGTEAFF | TGTGCCAGCAGCTTCGAAGGGACATCCGGCACTGAAGCTTTCTTT
TRBJ2-1 | TRBV6-1 | . | . | CASSLGGQREGPFF | TGTGCCAGCAGCCTGGGGGGCCAGCGGGAAGGCCCGTTCTTC
TRBJ1-1 | TRBV6-1 | . | . | CASSETGFNTEAFF | TGTGCCAGCAGTGAAACGGGTTTCAACACTGAAGCTTTCTTT
TRBJ2-1 | TRBV30 | . | . | CAWSVPGSSYNEQFF | TGTGCCTGGAGTGTACCGGGTAGCTCCTACAATGAGCAGTTCTTC
TRBJ2-2 | TRBV5-6 | few | TRBD2 | CASSGLAGGTGELFF | TGTGCCAGCAGCGGCTTAGCGGGAGGCACCGGGGAGCTGTTTTTT
TRBJ1-5 | TRBV29-1 | . | . | CSAGQPNQPQHF | TGCAGCGCGGGACAACCTAATCAGCCCCAGCATTTT
TRBJ2-1 | TRBV27 | . | . | CATKWGEASRNEQFF | TGTGCCACAAAGTGGGGGGAGGCTTCTCGGAATGAGCAGTTCTTC
TRBJ2-6 | TRBV21-1 | . | . | CASSFPGQGRSGANVLTF | TGTGCCAGCAGCTTCCCGGGACAGGGGCGCTCTGGGGCCAACGTCCTGACTTTC
TRBJ2-7 | TRBV19 | . | TRBD2 | CASSPALAGYEQYF | TGTGCCAGTAGTCCAGCACTAGCGGGCTACGAGCAGTACTTC
TRBJ1-1 | TRBV28 | . | . | CASTPRGLRKSTEAFF | TGTGCCAGCACCCCGCGGGGCCTAAGGAAGAGCACTGAAGCTTTCTTT
TRBJ2-5 | TRBV25-1 | . | . | CASSGFAETQYF | TGTGCCAGTTCAGGGTTCGCGGAGACCCAGTACTTC
TRBJ2-1 | TRBV7-9 | . | TRBD2 | CASSLGSGPYNEQFF | TGTGCCAGCAGCTTAGGTAGCGGGCCCTACAATGAGCAGTTCTTC
TRBJ2-7 | TRBV5-4 | . | TRBD1 | CASSLGTGRIREQYF | TGTGCCAGCAGCTTGGGGACAGGTCGAATCAGGGAGCAGTACTTC
TRBJ1-4 | TRBV4-1 | once | . | CASSQDQVSGKLFF | TGCGCCAGCAGCCAAGATCAGGTCAGCGGAAAACTGTTTTTT
TRBJ2-1 | TRBV7-3 | . | TRBD2 | CASSRLAGLYNEQFF | TGTGCCAGCAGCCGCCTAGCGGGCCTTTACAATGAGCAGTTCTTC
TRBJ2-2 | TRBV19 | once | . | CASSMGGWTGELFF | TGTGCCAGTAGTATGGGGGGATGGACCGGGGAGCTGTTTTTT
TRBJ2-7 | TRBV9 | . | . | CASSVDTTYEQYF | TGTGCCAGCAGCGTAGACACGACCTACGAGCAGTACTTC
TRBJ2-7 | TRBV6-6 | . | TRBD1 | CASSSRQGPRAYEQYF | TGTGCCAGCAGTTCACGACAGGGACCAAGGGCCTACGAGCAGTACTTC
TRBJ1-5 | TRBV5-1 | . | . | CASSLNGNSNQPQHF | TGCGCCAGCAGCCTAAACGGGAATAGCAATCAGCCCCAGCATTTT
TRBJ1-5 | TRBV28 | . | . | CASSLGGGNYQPQHF | TGTGCCAGCAGCCTTGGGGGGGGTAACTATCAGCCCCAGCATTTT
TRBJ2-1 | TRBV7-6 | . | . | CASSPLGNEQFF | TGTGCCAGCAGCCCCCTCGGCAATGAGCAGTTCTTC
TRBJ1-2 | TRBV18 | . | TRBD1 | CASSPPPGQGGQGYTF | TGTGCCAGCTCACCGCCTCCGGGACAGGGTGGCCAGGGCTACACCTTC
TRBJ2-7 | TRBV27 | . | TRBD1 | CASSFSRGRPYEQYF | TGTGCCAGCAGTTTCTCCAGGGGGCGCCCCTACGAGCAGTACTTC
TRBJ2-5 | TRBV7-6 | . | TRBD2 | CASSLGLAANQETQYF | TGTGCCAGCAGCTTAGGCCTAGCGGCAAACCAAGAGACCCAGTACTTC
TRBJ2-1 | TRBV5-4 | . | TRBD2 | CASSSPSGRSYNEQFF | TGTGCCAGCAGCTCTCCCAGCGGGAGGTCCTACAATGAGCAGTTCTTC
TRBJ2-7 | TRBV7-9 | once | TRBD2 | CASEAGALGEQYF | TGTGCCAGCGAAGCGGGAGCTCTCGGCGAGCAGTACTTC
TRBJ1-5 | TRBV28 | once | . | CASSLGLGGNQPQHF | TGTGCCAGCAGTTTGGGGTTAGGGGGCAATCAGCCCCAGCATTTT
TRBJ2-7 | TRBV7-6 | . | TRBD2 | CASSLGGGTPYEQYF | TGTGCCAGCAGCTTAGGCGGGGGGACTCCCTACGAGCAGTACTTC
TRBJ2-7 | TRBV9 | . | . | CASSVAGDWDEQYF | TGTGCCAGCAGCGTAGCTGGGGACTGGGACGAGCAGTACTTC
TRBJ2-2 | TRBV18 | . | . | CASPRGGFTNTGELFF | TGTGCCAGCCCCAGAGGAGGGTTTACGAACACCGGGGAGCTGTTTTTT
TRBJ1-3 | TRBV6-5 | . | . | CASSYSQYSGNTIYF | TGTGCCAGCAGTTACTCCCAGTACTCTGGAAACACCATATATTTT
TRBJ1-1 | TRBV28 | once | . | CASGPGHFTEAFF | TGTGCCAGCGGGCCGGGACATTTCACTGAAGCTTTCTTT
TRBJ2-7 | TRBV27 | few | TRBD2 | CASSFRREGYEQYF | TGTGCCAGCAGTTTTAGGCGGGAGGGCTACGAGCAGTACTTC
TRBJ1-2 | TRBV6-1 | . | TRBD1 | CASRGQGNYGYTF | TGTGCCAGCAGAGGACAGGGGAACTATGGCTACACCTTC
TRBJ1-5 | TRBV6-1 | . | . | CASSDSDQPQHF | TGTGCCAGCAGTGACTCGGATCAGCCCCAGCATTTT
TRBJ2-5 | TRBV5-1 | . | TRBD2 | CASSFGSGSRETQYF | TGCGCCAGCAGCTTTGGTAGCGGGAGCCGGGAGACCCAGTACTTC
TRBJ1-1 | TRBV5-6 | . | . | CASSLPSGGSRTEAFF | TGTGCCAGCAGCTTGCCCTCGGGGGGGTCTAGAACTGAAGCTTTCTTT